Sequencing of this T cell receptor (beta chain) was carried out in a study of cytotoxic CD8 clonotypes in ibrutinib-treated CLL. Study as a whole: Response sampling occurred after a median roughly 11 months of treatment (range 6 to 36).

This clone occurred a few times. Using immunoSEQ multiplex PCR, the repertoire was profiled, and TCRdb retains in-frame clones only, with some absent. The sample yields roughly 97,000 clones, about 78% seen once. This CDR3 is 12 amino acids long. The ends were cut back, 3 bases at V and 3 bases at J, with 4 bases in the middle. Germline CDR1 and CDR2: ENHRY and SYGVKD. The TCR comes from a human donor with chronic lymphocytic leukemia. This specimen was PBMCs, taken after 12 months of ibrutinib treatment. The chain carries TRBV10-3 and TRBJ2-3; no reliable D call. The CDR3 DNA reads as TGTGCCATCAGTGACCAGACAGATACGCAGTATTTT. This sequence encodes CAISDQTDTQYF.